Listed below are T cell receptor beta chains from one sample, sequenced in a study of cytomegalovirus exposure and HLA in healthy donors. Repertoires were generated with immunoSEQ multiplex PCR, while TCRdb's copy carries only in-frame clones and drops some. The top ten hold around 20% of the sample, which has about 150,000 clones, approximately 86% seen once. Sequencing used PBMCs. These receptor sequences come from a young man in good health and CMV-seropositive. The CDR3 runs from the conserved cysteine through the conserved F or W. A D gene is named only where the DNA matches it firmly. Only part of the rows carry a size: once, few, many, or a class if the clone is expanded.

NA TRBJ2-7 TRBV6-1 TRBD1 TGTGCCAGCGGGACAGGGGTTTTGTACGAGCAGTACTTC CASGTGVLYEQYF
NA TRBJ2-3 TRBV6-5 NA TGTGCCAGCGGCGGGACCAACACAGATACGCAGTATTTT CASGGTNTDTQYF
NA TRBJ2-7 TRBV7-2 NA TGTGCCAGCAGCTTAGACGGGAGAACTGGGTTTAGCGAGCAGTACTTC CASSLDGRTGFSEQYF
NA TRBJ2-5 TRBV4-2 NA TGTGCCAGCAGCCAAGGGGGCAGGGGGGAAGAGACCCAGTACTTC CASSQGGRGEETQYF
NA TRBJ2-7 TRBV6-5 TRBD2 TGTGCCAGCAGTTGGGGACTAGGCTCCTACGAGCAGTACTTC CASSWGLGSYEQYF
NA TRBJ2-7 TRBV6-1 TRBD2 TGTGCCAGCAGCAGACTAGCGAGCTCCTACGAGCAGTACTTC CASSRLASSYEQYF
NA TRBJ1-2 TRBV7-2 NA TGTGCCAGCAGCTTAGGAAGGATGAGACAGAACTATGGCTACACCTTC CASSLGRMRQNYGYTF
NA TRBJ1-1 TRBV6-5 NA TGTGCCAGCAGTTACTCTCAAGGCGGGGCTTTCTTT CASSYSQGGAFF
NA TRBJ2-7 TRBV18 NA TGTGCCAGCTCACCCACTGCGACCTACGAGCAGTACTTC CASSPTATYEQYF
NA TRBJ2-3 TRBV6-5 TRBD2 TGTGCCAGCAGTCGTCTGAGCGGGGGGGCGGATACGCAGTATTTT CASSRLSGGADTQYF
NA TRBJ1-6 TRBV9 NA TGTGCCAGCAGCGTAGAACAGTTTAATTCACCCCTCCACTTT CASSVEQFNSPLHF
NA TRBJ1-2 TRBV7-2 NA TGTGCCAGCAGCTTAGCGCGCGACAGCTTAAACACCTTC CASSLARDSLNTF
NA TRBJ2-7 TRBV9 NA TGTGCCAGCAGCGTAGTCCCGGACAGCTACGAGCAGTACTTC CASSVVPDSYEQYF
few TRBJ2-1 TRBV9 TRBD2 TGTGCCAGCGCACAGCGGGAGGGAAACAATGAGCAGTTCTTC CASAQREGNNEQFF
NA TRBJ1-4 TRBV5-1 TRBD1 TGCGCCAGCAGCTTGGTACAGGGGGCAAGTGAAAAACTGTTTTTT CASSLVQGASEKLFF
few TRBJ1-2 TRBV6-1 TRBD1 TGTGCCAGCGGCCGGGACAGAGCTAACTATGGCTACACCTTC CASGRDRANYGYTF
NA TRBJ1-4 TRBV19 NA TGTGCCAGTACCGAGGGTAGATGGGAAAAACTGTTTTTT CASTEGRWEKLFF
NA TRBJ2-3 TRBV15 TRBD2 TGTGCCACCGGCCTAGCGGGGGCGGGGACGTATACGCAGTATTTT CATGLAGAGTYTQYF
NA TRBJ2-1 TRBV14 TRBD2 TGTGCCAGCAGCCAAACGGGAGGGAATGAGCAGTTCTTC CASSQTGGNEQFF
NA TRBJ1-1 TRBV5-1 NA TGCGCCAGCAGCTTGTCAGATCAAGCTTTCTTT CASSLSDQAFF
NA TRBJ2-1 TRBV2 TRBD2 TGTGCCAGCAGTGAAGGATCCGCTAGCGGGGTGGGATGGGCCTACAATGAGCAGTTCTTC CASSEGSASGVGWAYNEQFF
NA TRBJ2-3 TRBV2 TRBD2 TGTGCCACCGCCGGGACTAGCGGCGGGGGGGGTACGCAGTATTTT CATAGTSGGGGTQYF
NA TRBJ2-7 TRBV6-5 TRBD2 TGTGCCAGCAGTAGAACTAGCGGGGGCTACGAGCAGTACTTC CASSRTSGGYEQYF
NA TRBJ2-7 TRBV27 TRBD1 TGTGCCAGCAGTTACTGGGGACAGGGTACCTACGAGCAGTACTTC CASSYWGQGTYEQYF
few TRBJ1-2 TRBV19 TRBD1 TGTGCCAGTTGGACAGGTGGCTATGGCTACACCTTC CASWTGGYGYTF
NA TRBJ2-7 TRBV7-2 NA TGTGCCAGCAGCTCAAAACAGGGACGGCGTCTAAGCGAGCAGTACTTC CASSSKQGRRLSEQYF
NA TRBJ2-7 TRBV19 NA TGTGCCAGTAGTCGAGGCGGCCGACCCTACGAGCAGTACTTC CASSRGGRPYEQYF
once TRBJ1-1 TRBV15 NA TGTGCCACCAGCAGAGATACCCGTCGGGACACTGAAGCTTTCTTT CATSRDTRRDTEAFF
NA TRBJ2-1 TRBV7-9 TRBD2 TGTGCCAGCAGCTTAAGCGGGGGGGCGGATGAGCAGTTCTTC CASSLSGGADEQFF
NA TRBJ2-3 TRBV9 TRBD2 TGTGCCAGCAGCGTAGATAGGACTAGCGACATTGCCGATACGCAGTATTTT CASSVDRTSDIADTQYF
NA TRBJ2-1 TRBV2 TRBD2 TGTGCCAGCAGTGGTTGGCGGGGGAAGTTCTTC CASSGWRGKFF
NA TRBJ1-2 TRBV19 NA TGTGCCAGTAGTATAGGATGGACAGCCCCCGGGTATGGCTACACCTTC CASSIGWTAPGYGYTF